Below are 23 T cell receptor beta chains sequenced from a single sample in a study of T cells in Graves' hyperthyroidism and ophthalmopathy. The CDR3 regions of TCR beta were amplified from RNA transcripts. HTBI primers drove first-round RT-PCR of the TCR CDR3. MiXCR, run by TCRdb on the multiplex PCR reads, gives a single entry per CDR3 protein. The table has some 380,000 distinct CDR3 sequences, approximately 13% seen once. The sample was blood. The receptors were sampled from a young man with Graves' hyperthyroidism that later progressed to Graves' ophthalmopathy.

This clonotype came up many times. This sequence joins TRBV20-1 and TRBJ1-5, with TRBD1 identical over 7 bases. V shed 6 bases, J shed 5 bases, and the junction held 7 bases outside the gene matches. The CDR3 sequence is 13 residues long. The germline gives CDR1 DFQATT, CDR2 SNEGSKA (reference sequence). CDR3 sequence (DNA): TGCAGTGCCCCGGGACAGTTTTATCAGCCCCAGCATTTT. This sequence encodes CSAPGQFYQPQHF.

In its sample, this clonotype was seen many times. V is TRBV12-3 or TRBV12-4 and J is TRBJ2-5; 9 bases map to TRBD1. This CDR3 is 13 amino acids long. J lost 1 base, V lost 6 bases, and 0 bases had no gene match. This CDR3 is CASRGQGQETQYF. The CDR3 DNA is TGTGCCAGCAGGGGACAGGGCCAAGAGACCCAGTACTTC.

This clonotype showed up just a few times. The chain employs TRBV10-3 and TRBJ1-5, with TRBD1 matching 9 bases. The CDR3 has 15 amino acids. Trimming removed 10 bases from V and 7 bases from J; junction bases left unmatched: 14. Germline V lookup: CDR1 ENHRY, CDR2 SYGVKD. The CDR3 region is CATKGGQGNIQPQHF. CDR3 DNA sequence: TGTGCCACCAAGGGGGGACAGGGTAATATACAGCCCCAGCATTTT.

This clonotype was detected ten times or more. The chain joins TRBV10-3 to TRBJ2-3, with a weak D call TRBD1 (6 bases). Trimming took off 1 base at V and 2 bases at J, with 7 bases between the two ends. There are 14 residues in the CDR3. Germline values: CDR1 ENHRY, CDR2 SYGVKD. CDR3 amino acids: CAISEWTDTDTQYF. The CDR3 DNA sequence: TGTGCCATCAGTGAGTGGACAGACACAGATACGCAGTATTTT.

This clonotype showed up many times. The chain uses TRBV20-1 and TRBJ2-1; possibly TRBD1 for D (6 bases). CDR3 length equals 12 residues. Germline values: CDR1 DFQATT, CDR2 SNEGSKA (reference sequence). Deletions cut 6 bases from V and 8 bases from J, with 14 bases between. The CDR3 sequence: CSARQGTDEQFF. Written as DNA, the CDR3 is TGCAGTGCCCGGCAGGGGACGGATGAGCAGTTCTTC.

This chain uses TRBV6-2 or TRBV6-3 with TRBJ1-6; perhaps TRBD1 as D (6 bases). CDR1 is MNHEY, CDR2 SVGEGT, per germline. V was cut by 2 bases and J by 7 bases, with 9 bases left in between. The CDR3 sequence is 14 residues long. The CDR3 spells CASSYGGQNSPLHF. The CDR3 DNA sequence: TGTGCCAGCAGTTACGGGGGCCAGAATTCACCCCTCCACTTT.

This clonotype was counted many times. The V and J genes are TRBV7-8 and TRBJ2-1; 12 positions agree with TRBD2. CDR3 size: 16 residues. Germline V gene lookup returns CDR1 SGHVS and CDR2 FQNEAQ. V was pared by 5 bases and J by 7 bases, with 9 bases of the junction left unmatched. CDR3 loop: CASSLPTSGGRNEQFF. CDR3 bases: TGTGCCAGCAGCCTACCAACTAGCGGGGGGCGGAATGAGCAGTTCTTC.

This clonotype was counted ten times or more. The chain recombines TRBV5-6 with TRBJ1-4; 8 bases agree with TRBD1. CDR3 length: 12 residues. Unmatched junction bases numbered 5, after V lost 4 bases and J lost 12 bases. CDR1 is SGHDT, CDR2 YYEEEE, per germline. The CDR3 region is CASSLPGQELFF. CDR3 in DNA: TGTGCCAGCAGCCTGCCGGGACAGGAACTGTTTTTT.

This clonotype was counted a few times. This chain connects TRBV12-5 to TRBJ1-1; D not resolved. V shed 7 bases and J shed 4 bases, with 10 bases lying between them. The CDR3 loop spans 12 amino acids. CDR1 and CDR2 from the germline V gene are LGHNT and FRNRAP. CDR3 in DNA: TGTGCTAGTGCCGAAAGGGCCACTGAAGCTTTCTTT. Its protein product is CASAERATEAFF.

This clonotype was recorded at least ten times. This sequence joins TRBV20-1 and TRBJ2-7; the D gene could be TRBD1 or TRBD2 (5 bases each). Trimming pared 0 bases from V and 3 bases from J, leaving 9 bases between. The germline V gene encodes CDR1 DFQATT and CDR2 SNEGSKA (reference sequence). The CDR3 spans 13 residues. This CDR3 reads CSAREGTFYEQYF. The DNA for the CDR3 is TGCAGTGCTAGAGAGGGGACGTTCTACGAGCAGTACTTC.

The CDR3 nucleotides read TGCGCCAGCAGGTCGTGGGGCGCGAATTCACCCCTCCACTTT. Translation gives CASRSWGANSPLHF. The rearrangement links TRBV4-1 to TRBJ1-6, with D possibly matching TRBD1 (5 bases). This CDR3 has 14 amino acids. The germline gives CDR1 MGHRA, CDR2 YSYEKL. With 6 bases removed from V and 7 bases from J, the gap between germline ends came to 13 bases.

The genes are TRBV10-3 and TRBJ2-3; D call uncertain. Trimming left V 2 bases short and J 4 bases short, with 7 bases between. Looked up from germline, CDR1 is ENHRY and CDR2 is SYGVKD. CDR3 size: 13 residues. CDR3 DNA sequence: TGTGCCATCAGTGAGATCCCAGCAGATACGCAGTATTTT. As protein: CAISEIPADTQYF.

The rearrangement uses TRBV7-8 and TRBJ2-7; TRBD1 agrees at 7 bases. CDR3 size: 13 residues. Unmatched junction bases numbered 5, after V lost 5 bases and J lost 4 bases. In germline, CDR1 is SGHVS, CDR2 FQNEAQ. The DNA of the CDR3 is TGTGCCAGCAGCACTGGGACAGATTACGAGCAGTACTTC. It codes for CASSTGTDYEQYF.

Concerning this clonotype: Since a much larger clone is just one base distant, this may be a read error. The chain has TRBV6-1 and TRBJ2-5; D remains ambiguous. Germline CDR1 and CDR2: MNHNS and SASEGT. This CDR3 is 15 amino acids long. CDR3 bases: TGTGCCAGCAGTCCACGGCGACGGCTCCAAGTGACCCAGTACTTC. Translated: CASSPRRRLQVTQYF.

This clonotype was picked up many times. The chain is built from TRBV12-3 or TRBV12-4 and TRBJ2-7; D is possibly TRBD1 (6 bases). The ends were cut back, 5 bases at V and 9 bases at J, with 23 bases in the middle. There are 15 residues in the CDR3. Here the CDR3 reads CASSLRGVRARGQYF. In DNA form, the CDR3 reads TGTGCCAGCAGTCTCCGGGGTGTCCGGGCCAGGGGGCAGTACTTC.

This clonotype showed up many times. This chain links TRBV2 with TRBJ2-3; possibly TRBD2 for D (5 bases). The V end lost 8 bases, the J end lost 9 bases, and 9 bases lay between the germline ends. Germline CDR1 SNHLY, CDR2 FYNNEI. This CDR3 has 10 residues. The CDR3 DNA sequence: TGTGCCAGCGAAGAGGGCACGCAGTATTTT. Encoded protein: CASEEGTQYF.

This clonotype was recorded at least ten times. The chain uses TRBV20-1 and TRBJ2-1; either TRBD1 or TRBD2 may supply D (5 bases each). Deletions cut 5 bases from V and 13 bases from J, with 36 bases between. This CDR3 spans 18 amino acids. Looked up from germline, CDR1 is DFQATT and CDR2 is SNEGSKA (reference sequence). The CDR3 DNA reads as TGCAGTGCTTTTTCACCTCGCTCCCGGGACGGCCCGGTCTGGAACCAGTTCTTC. The encoded protein is CSAFSPRSRDGPVWNQFF.

The chain recombines TRBV5-6 with TRBJ2-3; D unresolved. Trimming pared 0 bases from V and 0 bases from J, leaving 8 bases between. Per germline, CDR1 SGHDT and CDR2 YYEEEE. This CDR3 spans 15 amino acids. CDR3 amino acids: CASSLAPSSTDTQYF. CDR3 sequence (DNA): TGTGCCAGCAGCTTGGCCCCTAGTAGCACAGATACGCAGTATTTT.

This clonotype was counted only a few times. V and J are TRBV4-2 and TRBJ2-2; tentative D call: TRBD1 (5 bases). Looked up from germline, CDR1 is LGHNA and CDR2 is YNFKEQ. CDR3 length: 16 amino acids. V shed 0 bases and J shed 5 bases, with 13 bases lying between them. CDR3 protein: CASSQDKVSGTGELFF. DNA of the CDR3: TGTGCCAGCAGCCAAGATAAGGTTTCAGGGACCGGGGAGCTGTTTTTT.

This clonotype was seen a few times. The chain joins TRBV12-3 or TRBV12-4 to TRBJ1-5, with a tentative D call TRBD1 (6 bases). The CDR3 has 15 amino acids. The ends were cut back, 5 bases at V and 4 bases at J, with 15 bases in the middle. The CDR3 here is CASSTDSWGNQPQHF. CDR3 sequence (DNA): TGTGCCAGCAGTACGGACAGCTGGGGAAATCAGCCCCAGCATTTT.

This clonotype was counted a few times. The rearrangement uses TRBV5-1 and TRBJ1-5; D call uncertain. CDR1 is SGHRS and CDR2 is YFSETQ in the germline V gene. V shed 3 bases and J shed 4 bases, with 17 bases lying between them. This CDR3 spans 16 amino acids. In DNA, the CDR3 is TGCGCCAGCAGCTACCTACGCGAGGAGGGAAATCAGCCCCAGCATTTT. Translating gives CASSYLREEGNQPQHF.

This clonotype was counted ten times or more. The chain is built from TRBV28 and TRBJ1-1; the match to TRBD1 covers 7 bases. With 6 bases clipped from V and 0 bases from J, the junction kept 4 bases outside the gene matches. This CDR3 comprises 14 residues. The germline gives CDR1 MDHEN, CDR2 SYDVKM. The CDR3 sequence: CASSYRGLNTEAFF. The CDR3 DNA sequence: TGTGCCAGCAGCTACAGGGGACTGAACACTGAAGCTTTCTTT.

This clonotype appeared many times. The chain uses TRBV2 and TRBJ2-1; 11 nucleotides line up with TRBD1. CDR1 is SNHLY and CDR2 is FYNNEI in the germline V gene. Trimming at V came to 6 bases and at J to 6 bases, leaving 7 bases not matched to a gene. The length of the CDR3 is 15 residues. CDR3 protein: CASSDGTGGGNEQFF. The CDR3 nucleotides are TGTGCCAGCAGCGACGGGACAGGGGGTGGCAATGAGCAGTTCTTC.